The 11 T cell receptor beta chains given below trace back to one sample, sequenced in a study of cytomegalovirus exposure and HLA in healthy donors. Amplification used 60 Vbeta primers and 13 Jbeta primers. TCRdb's copy holds only in-frame clones and misses some; the assay was immunoSEQ multiplex PCR. The data show roughly 77,000 clones, about 9.5% seen once. Sequenced input: PBMCs. Receptor source: a man aged 55 to 70 in good health and CMV-seropositive.

In its sample, this clone was seen a few times. The CDR3 is CASRPPRADYGYTF. For the CDR3, the DNA is TGTGCCAGCAGACCACCCAGGGCGGACTATGGCTACACCTTC. The chain carries TRBV6-9 and TRBJ1-2, with D possibly matching TRBD1 (5 bases). Germline assignment: CDR1 MNHGY and CDR2 SVAAGI. The CDR3 spans 14 residues. Trimming cost V 6 bases and J 3 bases, with 14 bases left between them.

In its sample, this clone was seen a few times. This chain connects TRBV28 to TRBJ2-1; 7 bases are shared with TRBD2. The CDR3 totals 15 residues. The germline gives CDR1 MDHEN, CDR2 SYDVKM. The J segment lost 7 bases and the V segment lost 3 bases, leaving 9 bases of the junction unmatched. Here the CDR3 DNA reads TGTGCCAGCAGTTTGAGGGCGGGAGTTATAAATGAGCAGTTCTTC. This sequence encodes CASSLRAGVINEQFF.

The sample holds a few counts of this clone. This chain links TRBV2 with TRBJ2-3, with 11 nucleotides matching TRBD2. The V segment lost 2 bases and the J segment 4 bases; nucleotides outside the gene matches: 5. The CDR3 runs to 16 residues. The germline V gene encodes CDR1 SNHLY and CDR2 FYNNEI. In DNA form, the CDR3 reads TGTGCCAGCAGTGAATCTACTAGCGGGAGCCCAGATACGCAGTATTTT. This codes for CASSESTSGSPDTQYF. Variable domain in full (rest from reference TRBV2 and TRBJ2-3): EPEVTQTPSHQVTQMGQEVILRCVPISNHLYFYWYRQILGQKVEFLVSFYNNEISEKSEIFDDQFSVERPDGSNFTLKIRSTKLEDSAMYFCASSESTSGSPDTQYFGPGTRLTVL.

This clone was counted between two and nine times. The CDR3 sequence is CAWSVTDRGLSGYTF. CDR3 nucleotide sequence: TGTGCCTGGAGTGTCACGGACAGGGGGTTGAGCGGCTACACCTTC. The chain combines TRBV30 with TRBJ1-2, with 10 bases aligning to TRBD1. V lost 0 bases, J lost 8 bases, and 9 bases stayed unmatched. Germline V lookup: CDR1 GTSNPN, CDR2 SVGIG (reference sequence). This CDR3 is 15 amino acids long. The variable domain in full, with the rest retrieved from reference TRBV30 and TRBJ1-2, is SQTIHQWPATLVQPVGSPLSLECTVEGTSNPNLYWYRQAAGRGLQLLFYSVGIGQISSEVPQNLSASRPQDRQFILSSKKLLLSDSGFYLCAWSVTDRGLSGYTFGSGTRLTVV.

This clone has just a few counts. The V call is TRBV10-2, the J call TRBJ2-4, with 8 bases aligning to TRBD2. CDR3 length equals 17 residues. Germline CDR1 WSHSY, CDR2 SAAADI. Losses at the gene ends were 8 bases for V and 2 bases for J; bases not matched to a gene: 14. CDR3 sequence reads: CASRDGAGANSKNIQYF. CDR3 nucleotides: TGCGCCAGCCGGGATGGAGCGGGGGCCAACTCCAAAAACATTCAGTACTTC.

This clone has more than one count but fewer than ten. V and J are TRBV18 and TRBJ1-4, with a weak D call TRBD1 (6 bases). CDR3 length equals 14 residues. V was shortened by 1 base and J by 8 bases, with 11 bases between the two germline ends. The germline V gene has CDR1 KGHSH and CDR2 LQKENI. CDR3 sequence reads: CASSPRGQLEKLFF. CDR3 coding DNA: TGTGCCAGCTCACCACGGGGGCAGTTGGAAAAACTGTTTTTT.

This clone was counted a few times. J is TRBJ1-1 and V is TRBV19; perhaps TRBD1 as D (5 bases). V shed 10 bases and J shed 0 bases, with 18 bases lying between them. Germline lookup yields CDR1 LNHDA and CDR2 SQIVND (reference sequence). The CDR3 has 15 amino acids. As DNA, the CDR3 is TGTGCCACTCTCGGCACCAGGGCGGTGAACACTGAAGCTTTCTTT. It translates to CATLGTRAVNTEAFF.

This chain links TRBV28 with TRBJ2-6; no firm D call. Trimming stripped 8 bases from V and 0 bases from J, with 14 bases between. Germline V gene sequence: CDR1 MDHEN, CDR2 SYDVKM. CDR3 length: 16 amino acids. This CDR3 is CASYPGRLSGANVLTF. The CDR3 region has the DNA TGTGCCAGCTACCCTGGGCGTCTCTCTGGGGCCAACGTCCTGACTTTC.

This clone was counted a few times. The chain carries TRBV7-9 and TRBJ1-1; 7 nucleotides line up with TRBD1. V trimming: 5 bases; J trimming: 2 bases; junction bases outside the gene matches: 8. CDR3 length: 15 amino acids. Germline CDR1 is SEHNR and CDR2 is FQNEAQ (reference sequence). The CDR3 spells CASSLTGHGNTEAFF. CDR3 nucleotides: TGTGCCAGCAGCCTGACAGGGCACGGTAACACTGAAGCTTTCTTT.

The rearrangement uses TRBV30 and TRBJ2-7; 8 bases fit TRBD1. V shed 3 bases and J 7 bases; nucleotides not matched to a gene: 14. The CDR3 loop spans 15 amino acids. Germline V CDR1 and CDR2: GTSNPN, SVGIG (reference sequence). DNA of the CDR3: TGTGCCTGGAGGACGACAGGGGCCGGCGGGATGGAGCAGTACTTC. As protein: CAWRTTGAGGMEQYF.

This clone has more than one count but fewer than ten. The chain employs TRBV5-1 and TRBJ1-1, with TRBD1 as a possible D gene (5 bases). The germline CDR1 and CDR2 sequences are SGHRS and YFSETQ. CDR3 length: 15 residues. The germline V and J ends were trimmed by 4 bases and 0 bases, with 13 bases remaining between them. The CDR3 region is CASSASTAVNTEAFF. CDR3 bases: TGCGCCAGCAGCGCCTCGACAGCAGTGAACACTGAAGCTTTCTTT. The whole variable domain, filled in from reference TRBV5-1 and TRBJ1-1, reads KAGVTQTPRYLIKTRGQQVTLSCSPISGHRSVSWYQQTPGQGLQFLFEYFSETQRNKGNFPGRFSGRQFSNSRSEMNVSTLELGDSALYLCASSASTAVNTEAFFGQGTRLTVV.